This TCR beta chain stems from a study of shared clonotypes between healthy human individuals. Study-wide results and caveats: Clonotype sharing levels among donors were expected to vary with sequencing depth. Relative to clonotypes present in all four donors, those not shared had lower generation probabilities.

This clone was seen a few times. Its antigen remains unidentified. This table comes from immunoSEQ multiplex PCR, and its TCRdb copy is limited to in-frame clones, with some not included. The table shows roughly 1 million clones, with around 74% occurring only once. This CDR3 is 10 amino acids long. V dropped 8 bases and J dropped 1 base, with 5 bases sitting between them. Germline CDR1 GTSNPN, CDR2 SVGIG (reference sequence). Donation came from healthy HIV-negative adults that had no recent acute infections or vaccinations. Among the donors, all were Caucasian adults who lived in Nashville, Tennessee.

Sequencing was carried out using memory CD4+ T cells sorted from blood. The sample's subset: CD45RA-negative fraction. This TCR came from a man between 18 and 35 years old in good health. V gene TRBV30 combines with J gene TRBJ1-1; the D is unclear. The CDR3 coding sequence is TGTGCCCTGGGGAACACTGAAGCTTTCTTT. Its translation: CALGNTEAFF.